This TCR beta chain was identified in a study of PD-L1 blockade in urothelial cancer. On the study more broadly: Each participant's history included 0 to 3 prior chemotherapy regimens. Analyzed time points were 3 weeks (second dose) and 6 weeks after therapy began.

Trimming left V 7 bases short and J 2 bases short, with 15 bases between. The CDR3 runs 14 residues. The V gene's germline CDR1 is MGHDK and CDR2 SYGVNS. Sequencing used immunoSEQ multiplex PCR; TCRdb keeps in-frame clones, though not all of them. Of about 69,000 clones in the sample, about 88% were seen once. The patients' disease, urothelial carcinoma, was locally advanced or metastatic. Sample: PBMCs, taken around atezolizumab (anti-PD-L1) treatment. The chain joins TRBV25-1 to TRBJ2-7; D is possibly TRBD1 (5 bases). The sequence was obtained from a man aged 60 to 75 with urothelial cancer. Here the CDR3 reads CASKDQGLTYEQYF. In DNA form, the CDR3 reads TGTGCCAGCAAAGACCAGGGTCTCACCTACGAGCAGTACTTC.